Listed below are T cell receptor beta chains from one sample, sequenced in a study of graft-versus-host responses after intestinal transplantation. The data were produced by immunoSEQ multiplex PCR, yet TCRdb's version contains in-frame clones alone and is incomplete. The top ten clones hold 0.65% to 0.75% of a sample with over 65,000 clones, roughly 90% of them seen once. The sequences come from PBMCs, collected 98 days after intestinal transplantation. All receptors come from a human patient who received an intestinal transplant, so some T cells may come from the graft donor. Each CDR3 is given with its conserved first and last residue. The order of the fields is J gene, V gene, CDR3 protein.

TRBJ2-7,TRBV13,CASSPGSRDEQYF
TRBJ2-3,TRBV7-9,CASSFPPVGDTDTQYF
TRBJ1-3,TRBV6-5,CASTIALGNTIYF
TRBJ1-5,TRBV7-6,CASSLAGGSNQPQHF
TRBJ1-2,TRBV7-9,CASSPDGGSYGYTF
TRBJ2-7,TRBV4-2,CASSPTGTSLYEQYF
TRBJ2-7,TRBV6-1,CASRTSLGQYF
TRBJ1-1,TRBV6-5,CASSPTGNTEAFF
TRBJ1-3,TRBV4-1,CASSQVPVVVPVSGNTIYF
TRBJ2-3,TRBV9,CASSVDEGFADTQYF
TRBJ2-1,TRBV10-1,CASSVAGPPLEQFF
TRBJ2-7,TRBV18,CASSLRTGLLYEQYF
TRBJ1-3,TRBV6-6,CASRRSSGNTIYF
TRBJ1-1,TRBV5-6,CASILFDRGLWDTEAFF
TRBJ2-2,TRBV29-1,CSVQDPDREGGELFF
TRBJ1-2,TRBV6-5,CASSYPGEAVYGYTF
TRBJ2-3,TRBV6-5,CASSRSGRAADTQYF
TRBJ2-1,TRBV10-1,CASLIGEQFF
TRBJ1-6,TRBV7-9,CASSSRPGQGVDSPLHF
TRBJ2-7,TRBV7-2,CASSLGTGPFYEQYF
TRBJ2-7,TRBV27,CASSSPGLAGGRTYEQYF
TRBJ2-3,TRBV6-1,CASSVDRVSTDTQYF
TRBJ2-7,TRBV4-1,CASSQRPSGAYEQYF
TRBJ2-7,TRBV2,CASSVALLRGSAYGGTYEQYF
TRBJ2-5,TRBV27,CASSLTSVGETQYF
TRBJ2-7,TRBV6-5,CASSARGPPSYEQYF
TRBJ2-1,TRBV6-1,CASSEESVSGRLFGEQFF
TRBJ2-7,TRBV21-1,CASSKAKDRGHYEQYF
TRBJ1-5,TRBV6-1,CASSGRKGADQPQHF
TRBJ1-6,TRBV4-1,CASSQEIRVYGSPLHF
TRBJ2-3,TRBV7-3,CASSRTSADTQYF
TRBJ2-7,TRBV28,CASSFPTYGPTNGSYEQYF
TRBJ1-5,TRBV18,CASSPGPNQPQHF
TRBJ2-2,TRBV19,CASSITSGSDGELFF
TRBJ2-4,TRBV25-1,CASSESRTDSIQYF
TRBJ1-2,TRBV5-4,CASSLGRQVDYGYTF
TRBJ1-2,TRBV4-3,CASSQDNYYGYTF
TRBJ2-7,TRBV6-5,CASSVGNEQYF